This TCR beta chain was sequenced in a study of T-cell reconstitution after alpha-beta-depleted transplantation in children. Study results and limitations: Among T cells one year after transplant, newly produced cells accounted for most counts and diversity. Surviving recipient T cells and thymic progenitors underlay high day-60 TCRbeta diversity in some patients.

The CDR3 covers 12 residues. Germline V gene sequence: CDR1 SQVTM, CDR2 ANQGSEA. The ends were cut back, 4 bases at V and 5 bases at J, with 11 bases in the middle. Preparing the TCRbeta library involved the use of unique molecular identifiers. TCRdb reanalysed the PCR reads using MiXCR and keeps one entry per CDR3 protein. The sample lists a few hundred thousand distinct CDR3 sequences, over 10% occurring once. This clonotype has a handful of counts. The antigen is unknown. The source is a male patient younger than 18 who had a stem cell transplant for acute myeloid leukemia, so the T cells may come from the graft donor. The sample consisted of PBMCs, mostly from graft donor cells, taken 360 days after TCRalphabeta/CD19-depleted stem cell transplant. The rearrangement uses TRBV29-1 and TRBJ1-2, with unresolved D. The CDR3, as DNA: TGCAGCGTTGGTTCCAGCCAATATGGCTACACCTTC. It is translated as CSVGSSQYGYTF.